Listed here are 5 T cell receptor beta chains from one sample, sequenced in a study of T-cell reconstitution after alpha-beta-depleted transplantation in children. This sample's TCRbeta library carried unique molecular identifier barcodes. TCRdb ran MiXCR on the PCR reads and lists one entry per CDR3 protein. The table lists 250,000 to 400,000 distinct CDR3 sequences, about a quarter of them singletons, with 9.5% to 12% in the top ten. The sequenced sample was PBMCs, mostly from graft donor cells, obtained 180 days after TCRalphabeta/CD19-depleted stem cell transplant. All receptors come from a male patient aged 10 to 17 who had a stem cell transplant for acute lymphoblastic leukemia, so the T cells may come from the graft donor.

The chain employs TRBV7-9 and TRBJ2-2, with D perhaps given as TRBD1 or TRBD2 (5 bases each). CDR3 length: 14 amino acids. V was trimmed by 5 bases and J by 8 bases, leaving 15 bases between them. Germline V lookup: CDR1 SEHNR, CDR2 FQNEAQ (reference sequence). CDR3 sequence reads: CASSDRDPQGELFF. The CDR3 coding sequence is TGTGCCAGCAGCGACCGGGACCCCCAGGGGGAGCTGTTTTTT.

This chain links TRBV12-3 or TRBV12-4 with TRBJ2-7; tentative D call: TRBD1 (5 bases). Trimming left V 4 bases short and J 0 bases short, with 16 bases between. CDR3 length: 16 amino acids. CDR3 sequence: CASSSAETDYSYEQYF. The CDR3 DNA reads as TGTGCCAGCAGTTCCGCGGAGACAGATTACTCCTACGAGCAGTACTTC.

The chain combines TRBV20-1 with TRBJ2-7; possibly TRBD1 or TRBD2 for D (7 bases each). V was trimmed by 0 bases and J by 6 bases, leaving 15 bases between them. CDR1 is DFQATT, CDR2 SNEGSKA, per germline (reference sequence). This CDR3 is 14 amino acids long. The CDR3, as DNA: TGCAGTGCTAGAGATGGGAGGGGGCGAAGCGAGCAGTACTTC. Translating it yields CSARDGRGRSEQYF.

This clonotype was counted between two and nine times. The chain employs TRBV7-9 and TRBJ2-2; D tentatively fits TRBD1 or TRBD2 (5 bases each). Germline CDR1 and CDR2: SEHNR and FQNEAQ (reference sequence). The CDR3 has 14 residues. V lost 11 bases, J lost 4 bases, and 17 bases lay in between. The CDR3 coding sequence is TGTGCCTCATACCGGGACGTACTCACCGGGGAGCTGTTTTTT. This codes for CASYRDVLTGELFF.

The genes are TRBV9 and TRBJ2-3, with 7 bases matching TRBD2. V lost 0 bases to trimming and J lost 4 bases; unmatched junction nucleotides: 17. Germline V gene sequence: CDR1 SGDLS, CDR2 YYNGEE. CDR3 length: 19 amino acids. The CDR3 DNA follows: TGTGCCAGCAGCGTAGCCCGATTGGGGAGGCGGGAGACCGCAGATACGCAGTATTTT. It is translated as CASSVARLGRRETADTQYF.